This passage covers 22 T cell receptor beta chains from one sample sequenced in a study of T cell repertoires in cytomegalovirus infection. No antigen is known for these receptors. Each CDR3 protein gets one entry after TCRdb re-called the reads with MiXCR. The table has about 830,000 distinct CDR3 sequences, about 33% seen once. The sequences come from cultured CD8+ T cells from PBMCs, collected from culture after CMV antigen stimulation. The origin of the receptors is a human donor in good health (CMV status not recorded). Some clones in this sample may be carry-over from other donors' samples.

The chain couples TRBV2 to TRBJ2-7; D is unresolved. With 1 base removed from V and 5 bases from J, the gap between germline ends came to 9 bases. Germline V gives CDR1 SNHLY, CDR2 FYNNEI. The CDR3 runs 13 residues. The CDR3 loop is CASSEGALNEQYV. Written as DNA, the CDR3 is TGTGCCAGCAGTGAAGGGGCCCTAAACGAGCAGTACGTC.

The gene calls are TRBV2 and TRBJ1-1; D is perhaps TRBD1 (6 bases). The CDR3 covers 12 residues. Trimming removed 8 bases from V and 4 bases from J, with 11 bases in between. CDR1 is SNHLY, CDR2 FYNNEI, per germline. CDR3 loop: CASLTGITEAFF. CDR3 bases: TGTGCCAGCCTCACAGGGATCACTGAAGCTTTCTTT.

V usage is TRBV5-4 and J usage is TRBJ1-1; D is ambiguous. V was cut by 1 base and J by 2 bases, with 15 bases left in between. Germline lookup yields CDR1 SGHNT and CDR2 YYREEE (reference sequence). The CDR3 is 16 amino acids. The CDR3 here is CASSLRREILNTEAFF. As DNA, the CDR3 is TGTGCCAGCAGCTTGAGGAGGGAAATACTTAACACTGAAGCTTTCTTT.

The chain couples TRBV6-1 to TRBJ1-1; possible D gene TRBD1, 6 bases. Germline loops: CDR1 MNHNS, CDR2 SASEGT. Between the trimmed V and J ends, which lost 5 bases and 8 bases, there was a span of 18 bases. The CDR3 extends over 14 amino acids. The CDR3 is CASSYDIETGEAFF. As DNA, the CDR3 is TGTGCCAGCAGTTACGATATAGAGACAGGCGAAGCTTTCTTT.

This clonotype was counted between two and nine times. V gene TRBV7-9 combines with J gene TRBJ2-1; 8 bases agree with TRBD1. The V gene's germline CDR1 is SEHNR and CDR2 FQNEAQ (reference sequence). V lost 5 bases, J lost 5 bases, and 8 bases stayed unmatched. The CDR3 covers 15 residues. The CDR3: CASSPTGVRHNEQFF. CDR3 DNA: TGTGCCAGCAGCCCGACAGGGGTCAGGCACAATGAGCAGTTCTTC.

The chain carries TRBV10-2 and TRBJ2-7; tentatively, D is TRBD2 (7 bases). Germline values: CDR1 WSHSY, CDR2 SAAADI. This CDR3 has 14 amino acids. V gave up 6 bases and J gave up 4 bases, with 16 bases separating them. CDR3 region: CASSNSGGIYEQYV. The CDR3 DNA follows: TGCGCCAGCAGCAATTCGGGGGGCATTTACGAGCAGTACGTC.

This clonotype was seen only a few times. The J gene is TRBJ2-1, the V gene TRBV6-6; 9 nucleotides line up with TRBD1. J lost 7 bases, V lost 5 bases, and 12 bases had no gene match. The CDR3 is 16 amino acids. Germline V gives CDR1 MNHNY, CDR2 SVGAGI (reference sequence). Here the CDR3 reads CASSPHPRTGENEQFF. CDR3 in DNA: TGTGCCAGCAGTCCCCATCCCCGGACAGGGGAGAATGAGCAGTTCTTC.

The chain couples TRBV20-1 to TRBJ1-1; the match to TRBD1 covers 10 bases. V lost 3 bases to trimming and J lost 7 bases; unmatched junction nucleotides: 14. The CDR3 length is 16 residues. CDR1 is DFQATT and CDR2 is SNEGSKA in the germline V gene (reference sequence). The CDR3 DNA reads as TGCAGTGCTAGTATTGGGACAGGGGAAGCTCCAAGTGAAGCTTTCTTT. This translates into CSASIGTGEAPSEAFF.

This clonotype was found many times. The chain couples TRBV7-9 to TRBJ1-1, with D unclear. V lost 7 bases and J 4 bases, leaving 13 bases between the germline ends. Germline V CDR1 and CDR2: SEHNR, FQNEAQ (reference sequence). This CDR3 region has 13 residues. DNA of the CDR3: TGTGCCAGCACGGGAGGAAGGGTCACTGAAGCTTTCTTT. Protein sequence: CASTGGRVTEAFF.

Comment on this clonotype: At one end, the junction sequence differs from germline, possibly due to a read error. This chain uses TRBV7-6 with TRBJ2-1, with no clear D. The CDR3 runs 9 residues. Germline loops: CDR1 SGHVS, CDR2 FNYEAQ. CDR3 protein: CASSLEVLF. DNA of the CDR3: TGTGCCAGCAGCTTAGAAGTCCTCTTC.

The V gene is TRBV19, the J gene TRBJ1-1; no reliable D call. V was pared by 3 bases and J by 5 bases, with 13 bases between. CDR3 size: 14 residues. The germline V gene encodes CDR1 LNHDA and CDR2 SQIVND (reference sequence). For the CDR3, the DNA is TGTGCCAGTAGTATGGGGTATGAGAATACTGAAGCTTTCTTT. Amino acid sequence: CASSMGYENTEAFF.

The rearrangement uses TRBV7-9 and TRBJ2-2, with D tentatively TRBD2 (5 bases). The CDR3 is made up of 19 amino acids. The germline V gene encodes CDR1 SEHNR and CDR2 FQNEAQ (reference sequence). The V end was cut by 5 bases, the J end by 5 bases, with 27 bases between. CDR3 nucleotide sequence: TGTGCCAGCAGCGTTGAGACTAAGGATAAGAGTCCTAGAACCGGGGAGCTGTTTTTT. This gives the protein CASSVETKDKSPRTGELFF. The variable domain in full, completed from reference TRBV7-9 and TRBJ2-2, reads DTGVSQNPRHKITKRGQNVTFRCDPISEHNRLYWYRQTLGQGPEFLTYFQNEAQLEKSRLLSDRFSAERPKGSFSTLEIQRTEQGDSAMYLCASSVETKDKSPRTGELFFGEGSRLTVL.

This clonotype appeared a single time. The chain combines TRBV5-4 with TRBJ1-1, with a weak D call TRBD1 (5 bases). Trimming took 0 bases from V and 4 from J, leaving 13 bases between them. The CDR3 covers 15 residues. Germline assignment: CDR1 SGHNT and CDR2 YYREEE (reference sequence). The CDR3 spells CASSLDEGMGTEAFF. In DNA, the CDR3 is TGTGCCAGCAGCTTGGACGAGGGGATGGGCACTGAAGCTTTCTTT. Looking up the rest from reference TRBV5-4 and TRBJ1-1 gives the full variable domain: ETGVTQSPTHLIKTRGQQVTLRCSSQSGHNTVSWYQQALGQGPQFIFQYYREEENGRGNFPPRFSGLQFPNYSSELNVNALELDDSALYLCASSLDEGMGTEAFFGQGTRLTVV.

This clonotype was seen a few times. Germline and junction disagree at one end, which may indicate a read error. The chain has TRBV7-6 and TRBJ2-7; perhaps TRBD2 as D (5 bases). Germline CDR1 reads SGHVS; CDR2 reads FNYEAQ. This CDR3 region has 14 residues. CDR3: CASSQGSGGYEQYF. The CDR3 nucleotides read TGCGCCAGCAGCCAAGGGAGCGGAGGCTACGAGCAGTACTTC.

This chain uses TRBV7-1 with TRBJ1-5; D is unresolved. TRBV7-1 is labeled an ORF, and its function is uncertain. The CDR3 is 12 residues long. V gave up 3 bases and J gave up 9 bases, with 9 bases separating them. Written as DNA, the CDR3 is TGTGCCAGCAGCTCCATGACGGTGCCCCAGCATTTT. Translation: CASSSMTVPQHF.

This clonotype was recorded many times. The chain carries TRBV4-1 and TRBJ2-1; 9 nucleotides match TRBD2. The germline gives CDR1 MGHRA, CDR2 YSYEKL. The CDR3 is 16 residues long. The trim removed 0 bases at V and 8 bases at J, leaving 8 bases unmatched. CDR3 nucleotides: TGCGCCAGCAGCCAAGAGGGAGCGGGGGGCACCCATGAGCAGTTCTTC. It specifies CASSQEGAGGTHEQFF.

The rearrangement uses TRBV5-4 and TRBJ2-1; D is perhaps TRBD2 (7 bases). V was pared by 4 bases and J by 7 bases, with 21 bases between. Germline assignment: CDR1 SGHNT and CDR2 YYREEE (reference sequence). This CDR3 contains 16 residues. CDR3 loop: CASSREGGGGGNEQFF. The CDR3 bases are TGTGCCAGCAGCCGTGAGGGGGGGGGCGGGGGAAATGAGCAGTTCTTC.

The chain uses TRBV7-6 and TRBJ1-3; D is unclear. Germline V gene data show CDR1 as SGHVS and CDR2 as FNYEAQ. The germline V and J ends were trimmed by 5 bases and 7 bases, with 15 bases remaining between them. CDR3 length: 14 amino acids. In DNA, the CDR3 is TGTGCCAGCAGCCGCCAGCGAGACCCGAACACCATATATTTT. Protein sequence: CASSRQRDPNTIYF.

The chain couples TRBV7-9 to TRBJ2-2; a weak D match, TRBD1 (6 bases). Trimming pared 9 bases from V and 3 bases from J, leaving 23 bases between. The CDR3 extends over 17 amino acids. The germline V gene encodes CDR1 SEHNR and CDR2 FQNEAQ (reference sequence). The CDR3 nucleotides read TGTGCCAGTCCCTCCCCACCAACAGGGCCGGACACCGGGGAGCTGTTTTTT. Translation gives CASPSPPTGPDTGELFF.

The genes are TRBV7-9 and TRBJ2-7, with a weak D call TRBD1 (6 bases). Germline CDR1 and CDR2: SEHNR and FQNEAQ (reference sequence). The CDR3 loop spans 14 amino acids. V dropped 1 base and J dropped 2 bases, with 9 bases sitting between them. The CDR3 reads CASSLGTAPYEQYV. For the CDR3, the DNA is TGTGCCAGCAGCTTAGGGACAGCACCCTACGAGCAGTACGTC.

Points on this clonotype: This may be a read error: a much more frequent sequence differs by one nucleotide. The V and J genes are TRBV7-9 and TRBJ2-2; D might be TRBD1 (6 bases). There are 17 residues in the CDR3. The germline V gene has CDR1 SEHNR and CDR2 FQNEAQ (reference sequence). V shed 10 bases and J shed 3 bases, with 24 bases lying between them. The CDR3 DNA reads as TGTGCCAACAGATTCCAAGGGGGAAGGGGTGACACCGGGGAGCTGTTTTTT. Translated: CANRFQGGRGDTGELFF.

The rearrangement links TRBV10-3 to TRBJ1-2; D is perhaps TRBD1 (5 bases). The CDR3 is 17 amino acids. Germline V CDR1 and CDR2: ENHRY, SYGVKD. Trimming cost V 0 bases and J 8 bases, with 22 bases left between them. The CDR3 DNA reads TGTGCCATCAGTGAGTCGTCTACGGCGGCAGGGCGTTTGGGCTACACCTTC. Its translation is CAISESSTAAGRLGYTF.